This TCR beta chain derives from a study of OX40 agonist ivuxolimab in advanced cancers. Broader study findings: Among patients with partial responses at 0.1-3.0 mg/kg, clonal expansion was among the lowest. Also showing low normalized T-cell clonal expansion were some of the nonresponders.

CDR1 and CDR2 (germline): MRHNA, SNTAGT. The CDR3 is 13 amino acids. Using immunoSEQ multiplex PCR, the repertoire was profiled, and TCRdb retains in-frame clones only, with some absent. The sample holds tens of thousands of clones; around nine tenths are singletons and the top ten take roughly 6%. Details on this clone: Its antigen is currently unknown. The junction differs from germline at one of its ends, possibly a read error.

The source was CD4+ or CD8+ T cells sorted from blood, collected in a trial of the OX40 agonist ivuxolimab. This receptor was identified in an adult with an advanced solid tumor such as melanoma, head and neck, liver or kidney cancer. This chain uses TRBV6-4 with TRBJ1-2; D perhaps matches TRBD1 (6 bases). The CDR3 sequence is CASSDSLDSRRYF. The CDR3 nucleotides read TGTGCCAGCAGTGACTCCCTGGACAGCCGGCGGTACTTC.